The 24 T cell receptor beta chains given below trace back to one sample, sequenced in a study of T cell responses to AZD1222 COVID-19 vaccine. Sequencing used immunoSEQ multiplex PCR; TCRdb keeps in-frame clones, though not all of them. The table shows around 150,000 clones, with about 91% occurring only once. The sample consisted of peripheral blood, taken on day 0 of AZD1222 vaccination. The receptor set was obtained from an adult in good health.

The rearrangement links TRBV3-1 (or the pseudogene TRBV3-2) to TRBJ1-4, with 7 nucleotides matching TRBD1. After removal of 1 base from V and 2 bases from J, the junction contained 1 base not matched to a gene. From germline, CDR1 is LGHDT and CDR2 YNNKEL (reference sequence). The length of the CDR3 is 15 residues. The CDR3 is CASSQATGTNEKLFF. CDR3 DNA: TGTGCCAGCAGCCAAGCGACAGGGACTAATGAAAAACTGTTTTTT.

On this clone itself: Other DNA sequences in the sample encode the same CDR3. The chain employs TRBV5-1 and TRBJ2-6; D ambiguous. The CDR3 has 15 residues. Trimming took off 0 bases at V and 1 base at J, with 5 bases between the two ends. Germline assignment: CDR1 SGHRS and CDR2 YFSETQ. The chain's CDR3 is CASSLAGSGANVLTF. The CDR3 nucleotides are TGCGCCAGCAGCTTGGCCGGTTCTGGGGCCAACGTCCTGACTTTC.

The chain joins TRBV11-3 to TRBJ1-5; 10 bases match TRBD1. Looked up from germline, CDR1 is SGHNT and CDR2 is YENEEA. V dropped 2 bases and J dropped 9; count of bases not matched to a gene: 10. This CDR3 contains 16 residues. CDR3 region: CASSLPGTGAPRPQHF. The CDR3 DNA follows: TGTGCCAGCAGCTTACCCGGGACAGGGGCCCCAAGGCCCCAGCATTTT.

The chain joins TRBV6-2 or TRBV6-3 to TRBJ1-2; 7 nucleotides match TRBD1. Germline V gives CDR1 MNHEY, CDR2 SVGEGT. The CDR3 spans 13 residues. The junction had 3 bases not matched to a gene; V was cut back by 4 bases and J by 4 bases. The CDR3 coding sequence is TGTGCCAGCAGTTTTCGACAGGGCTATGGCTACACCTTC. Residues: CASSFRQGYGYTF.

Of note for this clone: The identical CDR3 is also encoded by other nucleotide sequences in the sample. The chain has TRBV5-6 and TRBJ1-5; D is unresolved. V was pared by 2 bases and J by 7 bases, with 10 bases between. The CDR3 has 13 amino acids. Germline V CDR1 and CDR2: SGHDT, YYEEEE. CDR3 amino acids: CASSFGVGQPQHF. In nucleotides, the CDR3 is TGTGCCAGCAGCTTCGGTGTTGGGCAGCCCCAGCATTTT.

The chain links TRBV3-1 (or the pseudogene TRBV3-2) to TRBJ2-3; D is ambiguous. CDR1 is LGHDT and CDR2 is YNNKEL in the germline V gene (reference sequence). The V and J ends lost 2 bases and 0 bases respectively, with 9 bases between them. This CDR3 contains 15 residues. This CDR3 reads CASSQRSSSTDTQYF. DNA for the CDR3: TGTGCCAGCAGCCAAAGGAGCAGTAGCACAGATACGCAGTATTTT.

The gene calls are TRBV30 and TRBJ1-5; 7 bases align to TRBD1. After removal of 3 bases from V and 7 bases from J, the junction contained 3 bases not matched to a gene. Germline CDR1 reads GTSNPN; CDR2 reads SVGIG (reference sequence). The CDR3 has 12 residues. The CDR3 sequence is CAWSPGGQPQHF. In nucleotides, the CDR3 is TGTGCCTGGAGCCCAGGGGGGCAGCCCCAGCATTTT.

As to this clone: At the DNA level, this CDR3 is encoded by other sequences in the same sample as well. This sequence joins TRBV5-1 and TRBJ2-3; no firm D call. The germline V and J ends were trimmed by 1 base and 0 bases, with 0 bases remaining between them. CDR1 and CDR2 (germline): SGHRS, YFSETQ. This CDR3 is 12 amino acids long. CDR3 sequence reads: CASSLSTDTQYF. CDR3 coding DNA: TGCGCCAGCAGCTTGAGCACAGATACGCAGTATTTT.

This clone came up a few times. The CDR3 region has the DNA TGTGCCAGCAGCTTACCAACGACCTACGAGCAGTACTTC. Encoded protein: CASSLPTTYEQYF. The J gene is TRBJ2-7, the V gene TRBV7-2, with D unclear. Trimming removed 2 bases at V and 2 bases at J, with 7 bases between. The CDR3 is 13 residues long. Germline V gene data show CDR1 as SGHTA and CDR2 as FQGNSA.

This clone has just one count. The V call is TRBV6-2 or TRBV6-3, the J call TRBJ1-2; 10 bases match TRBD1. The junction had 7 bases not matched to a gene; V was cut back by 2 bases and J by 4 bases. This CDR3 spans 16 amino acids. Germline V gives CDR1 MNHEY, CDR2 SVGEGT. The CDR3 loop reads CASSYPPGQGIYGYTF. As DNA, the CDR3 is TGTGCCAGCAGTTACCCCCCGGGACAGGGGATCTATGGCTACACCTTC.

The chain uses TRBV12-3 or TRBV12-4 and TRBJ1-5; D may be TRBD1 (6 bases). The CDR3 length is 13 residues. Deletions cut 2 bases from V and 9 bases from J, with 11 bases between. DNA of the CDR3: TGTGCCAGCAGTTTAAGACAGGCGCGGCCCCAGCATTTT. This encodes CASSLRQARPQHF.

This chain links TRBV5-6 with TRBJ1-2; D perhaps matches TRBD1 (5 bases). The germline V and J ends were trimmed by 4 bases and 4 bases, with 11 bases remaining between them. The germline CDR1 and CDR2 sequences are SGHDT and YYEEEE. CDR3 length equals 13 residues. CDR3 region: CASSLGTSYGYTF. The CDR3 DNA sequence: TGTGCCAGCAGCCTAGGGACTTCCTATGGCTACACCTTC.

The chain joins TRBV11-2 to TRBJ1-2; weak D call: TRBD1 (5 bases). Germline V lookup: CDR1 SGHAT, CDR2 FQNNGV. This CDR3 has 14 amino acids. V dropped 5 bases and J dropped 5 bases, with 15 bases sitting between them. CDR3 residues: CASSNLGGVYGYTF. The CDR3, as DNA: TGTGCCAGCAGCAATCTGGGGGGGGTGTATGGCTACACCTTC.

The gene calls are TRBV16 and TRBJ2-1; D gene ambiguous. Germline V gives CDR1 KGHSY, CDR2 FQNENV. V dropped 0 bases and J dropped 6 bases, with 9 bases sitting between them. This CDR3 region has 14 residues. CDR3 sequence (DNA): TGTGCCAGCAGCCAATCAAAAGGGATCAATGAGCAGTTCTTC. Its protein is CASSQSKGINEQFF.

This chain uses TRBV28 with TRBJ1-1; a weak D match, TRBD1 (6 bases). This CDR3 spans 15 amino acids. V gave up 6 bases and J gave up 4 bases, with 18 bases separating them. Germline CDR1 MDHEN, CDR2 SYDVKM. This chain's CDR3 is CASRDPETGTTEAFF. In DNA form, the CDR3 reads TGTGCCAGCAGGGATCCTGAAACAGGGACCACTGAAGCTTTCTTT.

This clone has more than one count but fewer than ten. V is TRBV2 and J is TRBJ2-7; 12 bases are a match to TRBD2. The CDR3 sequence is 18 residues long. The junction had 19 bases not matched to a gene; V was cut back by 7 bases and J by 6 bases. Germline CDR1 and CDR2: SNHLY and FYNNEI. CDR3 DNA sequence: TGTGCCAGCACCGGATATGGGGTGACTAGCGGGAGAAATTTCGAGCAGTACTTC. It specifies CASTGYGVTSGRNFEQYF.

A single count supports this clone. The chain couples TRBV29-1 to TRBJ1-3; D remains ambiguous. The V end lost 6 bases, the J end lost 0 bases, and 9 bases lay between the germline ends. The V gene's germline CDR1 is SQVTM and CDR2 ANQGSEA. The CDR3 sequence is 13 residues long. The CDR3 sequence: CSVPKDSGNTIYF. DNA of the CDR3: TGCAGCGTCCCGAAAGACTCTGGAAACACCATATATTTT.

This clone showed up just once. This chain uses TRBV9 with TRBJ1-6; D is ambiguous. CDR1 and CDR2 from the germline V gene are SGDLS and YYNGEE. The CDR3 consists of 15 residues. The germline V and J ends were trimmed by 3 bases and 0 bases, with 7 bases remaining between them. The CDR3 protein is CASSERDSYNSPLHF. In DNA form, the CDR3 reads TGTGCCAGCAGCGAAAGGGACTCCTATAATTCACCCCTCCACTTT.

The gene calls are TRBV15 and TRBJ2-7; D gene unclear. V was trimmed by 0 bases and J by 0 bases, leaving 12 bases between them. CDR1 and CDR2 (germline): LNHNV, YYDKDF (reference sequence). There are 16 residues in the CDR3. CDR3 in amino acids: CATSRDAGSHSYEQYF. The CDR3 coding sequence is TGTGCCACCAGCAGAGATGCCGGTTCTCACTCCTACGAGCAGTACTTC.

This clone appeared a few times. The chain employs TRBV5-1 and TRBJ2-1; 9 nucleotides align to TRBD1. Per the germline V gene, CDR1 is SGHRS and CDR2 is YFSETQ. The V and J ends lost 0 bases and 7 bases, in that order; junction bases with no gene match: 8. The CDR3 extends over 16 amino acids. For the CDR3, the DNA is TGCGCCAGCAGCTTGGGTGGGACAGGGATAGAAAATGAGCAGTTCTTC. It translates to CASSLGGTGIENEQFF.

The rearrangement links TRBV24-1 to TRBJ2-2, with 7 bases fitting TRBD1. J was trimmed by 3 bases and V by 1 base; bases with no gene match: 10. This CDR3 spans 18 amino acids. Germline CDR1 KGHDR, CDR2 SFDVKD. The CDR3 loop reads CATSDLLYDGTDTGELFF. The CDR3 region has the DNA TGTGCCACCAGTGATTTACTGTACGACGGGACAGACACCGGGGAGCTGTTTTTT.

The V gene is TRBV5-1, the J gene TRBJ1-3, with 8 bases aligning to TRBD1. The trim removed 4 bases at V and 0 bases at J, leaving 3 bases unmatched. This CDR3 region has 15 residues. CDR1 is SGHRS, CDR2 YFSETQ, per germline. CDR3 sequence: CASSVDRASGNTIYF. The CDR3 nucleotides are TGCGCCAGCAGCGTGGACAGGGCCTCTGGAAACACCATATATTTT.

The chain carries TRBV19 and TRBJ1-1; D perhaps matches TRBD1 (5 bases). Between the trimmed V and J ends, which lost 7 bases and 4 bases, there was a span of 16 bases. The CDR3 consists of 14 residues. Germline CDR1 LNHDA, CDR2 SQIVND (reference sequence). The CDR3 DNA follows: TGTGCCAGTACCGAAGGCGGGGGAGGCACTGAAGCTTTCTTT. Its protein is CASTEGGGGTEAFF. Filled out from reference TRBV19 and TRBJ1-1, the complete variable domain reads DGGITQSPKYLFRKEGQNVTLSCEQNLNHDAMYWYRQDPGQGLRLIYYSQIVNDFQKGDIAEGYSVSREKKESFPLTVTSAQKNPTAFYLCASTEGGGGTEAFFGQGTRLTVV.

The CDR3 DNA is TGTGCCAGCAGTTTGGGTCGAGGCAATCAGCCCCAGCATTTT. This encodes CASSLGRGNQPQHF. V usage is TRBV28 and J usage is TRBJ1-5; no clear D gene. Trimming removed 3 bases at V and 2 bases at J, with 8 bases between. The germline CDR1 and CDR2 sequences are MDHEN and SYDVKM. The CDR3 length is 14 residues.